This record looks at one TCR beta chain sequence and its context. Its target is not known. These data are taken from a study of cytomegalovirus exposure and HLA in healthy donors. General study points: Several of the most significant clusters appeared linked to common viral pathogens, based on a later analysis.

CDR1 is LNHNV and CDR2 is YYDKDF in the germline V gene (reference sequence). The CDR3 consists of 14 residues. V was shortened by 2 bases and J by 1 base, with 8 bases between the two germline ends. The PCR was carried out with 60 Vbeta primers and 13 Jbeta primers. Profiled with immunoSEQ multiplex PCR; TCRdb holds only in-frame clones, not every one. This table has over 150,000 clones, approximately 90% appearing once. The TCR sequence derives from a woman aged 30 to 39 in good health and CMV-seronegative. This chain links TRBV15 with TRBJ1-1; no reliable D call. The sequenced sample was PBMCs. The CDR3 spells CATSRPDKNTEAFF. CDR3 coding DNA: TGTGCCACCAGCAGACCCGACAAGAACACTGAAGCTTTCTTT.